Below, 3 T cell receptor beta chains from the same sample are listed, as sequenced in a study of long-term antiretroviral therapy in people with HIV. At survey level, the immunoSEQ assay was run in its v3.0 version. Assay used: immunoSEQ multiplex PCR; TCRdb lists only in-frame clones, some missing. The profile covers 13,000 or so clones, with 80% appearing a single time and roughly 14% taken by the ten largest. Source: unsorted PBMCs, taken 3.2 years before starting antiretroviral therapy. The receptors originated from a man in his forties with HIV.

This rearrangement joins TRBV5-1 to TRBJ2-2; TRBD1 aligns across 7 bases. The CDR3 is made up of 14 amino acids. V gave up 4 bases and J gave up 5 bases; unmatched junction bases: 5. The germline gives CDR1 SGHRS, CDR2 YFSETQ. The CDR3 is CASSPDRSTGELFF. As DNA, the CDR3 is TGCGCCAGCAGCCCGGACAGGTCAACCGGGGAGCTGTTTTTT.

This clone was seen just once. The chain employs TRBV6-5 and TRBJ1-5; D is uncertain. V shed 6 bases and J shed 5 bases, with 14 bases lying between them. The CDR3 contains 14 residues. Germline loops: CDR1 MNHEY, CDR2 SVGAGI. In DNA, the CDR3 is TGTGCCAGCAGCCGCGGACGGACCGATCAGCCCCAGCATTTT. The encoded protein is CASSRGRTDQPQHF.

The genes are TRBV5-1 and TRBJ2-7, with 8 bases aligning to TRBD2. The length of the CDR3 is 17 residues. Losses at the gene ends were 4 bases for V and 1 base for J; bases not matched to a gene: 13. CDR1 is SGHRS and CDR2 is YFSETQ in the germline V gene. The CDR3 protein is CASSPGTPGLESYEQYF. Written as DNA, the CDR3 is TGCGCCAGCAGCCCCGGGACCCCGGGACTAGAGTCCTACGAGCAGTACTTC.